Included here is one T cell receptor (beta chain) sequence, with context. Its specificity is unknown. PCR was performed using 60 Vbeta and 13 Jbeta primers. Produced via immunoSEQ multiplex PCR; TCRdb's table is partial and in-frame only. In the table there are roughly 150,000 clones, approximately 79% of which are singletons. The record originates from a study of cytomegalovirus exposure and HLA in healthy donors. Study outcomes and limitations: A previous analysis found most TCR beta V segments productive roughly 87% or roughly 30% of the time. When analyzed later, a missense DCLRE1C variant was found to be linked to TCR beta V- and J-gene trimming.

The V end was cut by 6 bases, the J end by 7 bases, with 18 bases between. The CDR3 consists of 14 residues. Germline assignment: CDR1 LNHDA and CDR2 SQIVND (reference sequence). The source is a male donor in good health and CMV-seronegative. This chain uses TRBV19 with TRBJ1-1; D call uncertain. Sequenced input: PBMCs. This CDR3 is CASRDGEGVGEAFF. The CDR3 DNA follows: TGTGCCAGTAGGGACGGGGAGGGTGTTGGTGAAGCTTTCTTT.